The clone carrying this TCR beta chain has only a few counts. Its antigen is currently unknown. These data are taken from a study of T-cell memory formation after mild COVID-19. Across the whole study: TCR clusters mostly belonged to single donors. Study outcomes and limitations: The study found balanced CD4/CD8 in clones contracting day 15 to 85 and a CD4+ lean in later expanders. There were some responding clones in pre-infection memory, which suggested that cross-reactive memory had joined.

With V trimmed by 1 base and J by 1 base, 1 base remained unmatched. There are 17 residues in the CDR3. Germline CDR1 SGHVS, CDR2 FQNEAQ. A 5'RACE reaction primed in the constant segment made cDNA libraries of TCR alpha and TCR beta, and these carried sample barcodes and UMIs. One entry per CDR3 protein results from TCRdb running MiXCR on the 5' RACE reads. Here the sample spans fewer than 95,000 distinct CDR3 sequences, over 12% being singletons. The chain combines TRBV7-8 with TRBJ2-5; TRBD2 agrees at 15 bases. The sequence derives from a man between 18 and 29 years old who had mild COVID-19 (a few samples of this study predate the infection). Cell type and time point are not known. Sequenced sample: PBMCs or a T cell subset sorted from them (not recorded which). The CDR3 region is CASSLGTSGGAQETQYF. As DNA, the CDR3 is TGTGCCAGCAGCTTAGGGACTAGCGGGGGGGCCCAAGAGACCCAGTACTTC.